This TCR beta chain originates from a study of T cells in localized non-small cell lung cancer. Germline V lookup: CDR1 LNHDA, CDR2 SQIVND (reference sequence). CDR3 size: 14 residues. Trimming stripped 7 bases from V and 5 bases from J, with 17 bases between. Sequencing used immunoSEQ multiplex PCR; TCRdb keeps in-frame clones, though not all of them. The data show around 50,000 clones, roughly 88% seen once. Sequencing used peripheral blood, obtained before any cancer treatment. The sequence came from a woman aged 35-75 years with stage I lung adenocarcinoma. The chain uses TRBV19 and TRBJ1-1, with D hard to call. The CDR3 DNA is TGTGCCAGTACCTTGGACCTCCTGGGGACTGAAGCTTTCTTT. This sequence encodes CASTLDLLGTEAFF.